Below are 20 T cell receptor beta chains sequenced from a single sample in a study of blood T cell repertoires in COVID-19. Method: immunoSEQ multiplex PCR; TCRdb's copy keeps in-frame clones and lacks some. The sample shows hundreds of thousands of clones, 90% of them seen only once. Sequencing used PBMCs or T cells enriched from blood (not recorded which). These receptors all stem from a young woman with acute COVID-19.

This clone was seen a few times. As DNA, the CDR3 is TGTGCCAGCAGCCAAGATAGGACGACTAGGGAGACCCAGTACTTC. It yields the protein CASSQDRTTRETQYF. The chain recombines TRBV4-2 with TRBJ2-5; maybe TRBD2 (6 bases). V gave up 0 bases and J gave up 5 bases, with 13 bases separating them. The CDR3 runs to 15 residues. Germline V gene data show CDR1 as LGHNA and CDR2 as YNFKEQ.

The chain couples TRBV28 to TRBJ1-2, with D hard to call. V was cut by 6 bases and J by 2 bases, with 13 bases left in between. CDR1 and CDR2 (germline): MDHEN, SYDVKM. The CDR3 runs 14 residues. The CDR3 sequence is CASSQVGINYGYTF. CDR3 DNA sequence: TGTGCCAGCAGCCAAGTTGGCATCAACTATGGCTACACCTTC.

This chain joins TRBV28 and TRBJ1-3; 7 bases agree with TRBD1. Germline CDR1 is MDHEN and CDR2 is SYDVKM. The length of the CDR3 is 12 residues. J lost 8 bases, V lost 9 bases, and 7 bases had no gene match. The CDR3 sequence: CASGTAEYTIYF. The CDR3 nucleotides are TGTGCCAGTGGGACAGCGGAGTACACCATATATTTT.

The J gene is TRBJ2-7, the V gene TRBV2, with D unclear. Trimming removed 8 bases at V and 2 bases at J, with 13 bases between. The germline V gene has CDR1 SNHLY and CDR2 FYNNEI. This CDR3 spans 13 amino acids. CDR3 residues: CASCQLATYEQYF. The DNA of the CDR3 is TGTGCCAGCTGCCAACTTGCCACCTACGAGCAGTACTTC.

As for this clone: Other DNA sequences in this specimen translate into the identical CDR3. The chain is built from TRBV7-9 and TRBJ1-1, with TRBD1 matching 8 bases. CDR1 and CDR2 from the germline V gene are SEHNR and FQNEAQ (reference sequence). CDR3 length equals 15 residues. The ends lost 1 base at V and 4 bases at J; junction bases unmatched: 5. This chain's CDR3 is CASSLVAGGGTEAFF. Here the CDR3 DNA reads TGTGCCAGCAGCTTAGTCGCAGGGGGCGGCACTGAAGCTTTCTTT.

The V call is TRBV7-3, the J call TRBJ2-5; 8 bases map to TRBD2. The CDR3 is 15 amino acids. Trimming took 3 bases from V and 4 from J; bases not matched to a gene: 7. CDR1 is SGHTA and CDR2 is FQGTGA in the germline V gene. In DNA form, the CDR3 reads TGTGCCAGCAGCTTTAGGGCGGGAGGAAGAGAGACCCAGTACTTC. Protein sequence: CASSFRAGGRETQYF.

This chain links TRBV19 with TRBJ1-2, with 9 bases that match TRBD1. The CDR3 sequence is 15 residues long. V lost 7 bases to trimming and J lost 4 bases; unmatched junction nucleotides: 10. Germline lookup yields CDR1 LNHDA and CDR2 SQIVND (reference sequence). The CDR3 nucleotides are TGTGCCAGTACCAAGTGGACAGGGGAGGGCTATGGCTACACCTTC. Its translation: CASTKWTGEGYGYTF.

The rearrangement links TRBV28 to TRBJ2-4; 7 positions match TRBD1. CDR1 is MDHEN and CDR2 is SYDVKM in the germline V gene. The V segment lost 7 bases and the J segment 5 bases; nucleotides outside the gene matches: 11. The CDR3 has 15 amino acids. The CDR3 nucleotides read TGTGCCAGCAAAAGACAGGGCCCGGCGGAAAACATTCAGTACTTC. It yields the protein CASKRQGPAENIQYF.

The chain is built from TRBV28 and TRBJ1-1; 7 bases are a match to TRBD1. V gave up 8 bases and J gave up 1 base; unmatched junction bases: 4. Germline assignment: CDR1 MDHEN and CDR2 SYDVKM. The CDR3 extends over 13 amino acids. Written as DNA, the CDR3 is TGTGCCAGCCTGGACAGGACGAACACTGAAGCTTTCTTT. Encoded protein: CASLDRTNTEAFF.

The gene calls are TRBV6-5 and TRBJ1-2; no firm D call. Trimming took 6 bases from V and 0 from J, leaving 11 bases between them. Germline V CDR1 and CDR2: MNHEY, SVGAGI. The length of the CDR3 is 14 residues. The CDR3, as DNA: TGTGCCAGCAGCCGGGAGCGGGCTAACTATGGCTACACCTTC. Translation gives CASSRERANYGYTF.

The CDR3 here is CATAGIGGSYNEQFF. The DNA for the CDR3 is TGTGCCACGGCCGGAATAGGGGGCTCCTACAATGAGCAGTTCTTC. The chain carries TRBV6-5 and TRBJ2-1, with D perhaps matching TRBD1 (6 bases). V dropped 10 bases and J dropped 0 bases, with 16 bases sitting between them. CDR3 length: 15 amino acids. Germline assignment: CDR1 MNHEY and CDR2 SVGAGI.

V and J are TRBV29-1 and TRBJ1-3, with TRBD1 as a possible D gene (5 bases). V shed 6 bases and J shed 8 bases, with 17 bases lying between them. There are 13 residues in the CDR3. Per the germline V gene, CDR1 is SQVTM and CDR2 is ANQGSEA. The CDR3 nucleotides read TGCAGCGTGGCCCGACATTCGGGGGACACCATATATTTT. Residues: CSVARHSGDTIYF.

The V call is TRBV6-5, the J call TRBJ1-2; D is possibly TRBD1 (5 bases). The CDR3 runs to 14 residues. Germline CDR1 is MNHEY and CDR2 is SVGAGI. Trimming stripped 5 bases from V and 13 bases from J, with 23 bases between. The CDR3 region is CASSPQRGGSSSTF. CDR3 sequence (DNA): TGTGCCAGCAGTCCTCAGCGGGGGGGGTCATCCTCCACCTTC.

This chain joins TRBV7-9 and TRBJ1-3; 9 bases align to TRBD1. This CDR3 spans 16 amino acids. Germline values: CDR1 SEHNR, CDR2 FQNEAQ (reference sequence). V was clipped by 4 bases and J by 0 bases; unmatched bases: 4. CDR3 in DNA: TGTGCCAGCAGCTCGGGACAGGGATTCTCTGGAAACACCATATATTTT. Protein product: CASSSGQGFSGNTIYF.

A remark on this clone: Other DNA sequences in this sample translate to the same CDR3. The CDR3 sequence is CSVGDSNQPQHF. The DNA of the CDR3 is TGCAGCGTTGGCGATAGCAATCAGCCCCAGCATTTT. J is TRBJ1-5 and V is TRBV29-1; no clear D. The V end was cut by 4 bases, the J end by 0 bases, with 4 bases between. The length of the CDR3 is 12 residues. Germline V gives CDR1 SQVTM, CDR2 ANQGSEA.

The V call is TRBV4-1, the J call TRBJ2-1, with a possible D match to TRBD2 (6 bases). The CDR3 length is 15 residues. CDR1 is MGHRA and CDR2 is YSYEKL in the germline V gene. The V gene lost 0 bases and the J gene lost 14 bases, with 20 bases spanning the gap. DNA for the CDR3: TGCGCCAGCAGCCAAGATCCTTCCGGGGGAGAGTCCAAGTTCTTC. Translated, it gives CASSQDPSGGESKFF.

The CDR3 spells CASIRTGNEKLFF. CDR3 sequence (DNA): TGTGCCAGCATCCGGACAGGGAATGAAAAACTGTTTTTT. The chain recombines TRBV9 with TRBJ1-4, with TRBD1 matching 8 bases. The junction had 3 bases not matched to a gene; V was cut back by 6 bases and J by 5 bases. Per the germline V gene, CDR1 is SGDLS and CDR2 is YYNGEE. The CDR3 extends over 13 amino acids.

The genes are TRBV25-1 and TRBJ2-5; 8 nucleotides line up with TRBD2. This CDR3 region has 14 residues. V shed 5 bases, J shed 1 base, and the junction held 3 bases outside the gene matches. Germline CDR1 and CDR2: MGHDK and SYGVNS. CDR3 sequence reads: CASSRLAFQETQYF. Here the CDR3 DNA reads TGTGCCAGCAGTAGACTAGCGTTCCAAGAGACCCAGTACTTC.

The CDR3, as DNA: TGTGCCATCAACGATCGACAGGGCGCTGAAGCTTTCTTT. Protein: CAINDRQGAEAFF. The chain employs TRBV10-3 and TRBJ1-1; TRBD1 matches 7 bases. Germline CDR1 is ENHRY and CDR2 is SYGVKD. J gave up 6 bases and V 7 bases, and 8 bases lay outside the gene matches. The CDR3 runs 13 residues.

The V call is TRBV27, the J call TRBJ1-1, with D possibly being TRBD1 (6 bases). Trimming stripped 10 bases from V and 10 bases from J, with 25 bases between. Per the germline V gene, CDR1 is MNHEY and CDR2 is SMNVEV (reference sequence). CDR3 length equals 14 residues. For the CDR3, the DNA is TGTGCCACCCACTCTTCAGTCGAGGGGGGGGGAGCTTTCTTT. Its protein product is CATHSSVEGGGAFF.